The rows below give T cell receptor beta chains drawn from one sample of a study of cytomegalovirus exposure and HLA in healthy donors. Using immunoSEQ multiplex PCR, the repertoire was profiled, and TCRdb retains in-frame clones only, with some absent. The table records hundreds of thousands of clones, approximately 90% of them present only once. The sample taken for sequencing was PBMCs. The receptors stem from a woman aged 18 to 35 in good health and CMV-seronegative. Both conserved end residues are part of each CDR3. The order of the fields is V gene, J gene, D gene, clone size, CDR3 protein, CDR3 DNA. D genes are given only for firm matches. Some rows have no size entry. The others give once, few or many, or a class for an expanded clone.

v_call: TRBV6-1
j_call: TRBJ1-5
d_call: TRBD1
clone_size: NA
cdr3_aa: CASREPGQGYQPQHF
cdr3_nt: TGTGCCAGCAGGGAACCGGGACAGGGGTATCAGCCCCAGCATTTT

v_call: TRBV27
j_call: TRBJ1-2
d_call: TRBD1
clone_size: once
cdr3_aa: CASSLSRQGDGYTF
cdr3_nt: TGTGCCAGCAGTTTATCCCGCCAGGGGGATGGCTACACCTTC

v_call: TRBV5-1
j_call: TRBJ2-7
d_call: TRBD1
clone_size: few
cdr3_aa: CASSTAGTGSYEQYF
cdr3_nt: TGCGCCAGCAGCACCGCCGGGACAGGTAGTTACGAGCAGTACTTC

v_call: TRBV10-1
j_call: TRBJ2-2
d_call: NA
clone_size: NA
cdr3_aa: CASSRGSTGELFF
cdr3_nt: TGCGCCAGCTCCCGAGGATCGACCGGGGAGCTGTTTTTT

v_call: TRBV29-1
j_call: TRBJ2-3
d_call: TRBD2
clone_size: NA
cdr3_aa: CSVEDGGGTDTQYF
cdr3_nt: TGCAGCGTTGAAGATGGGGGGGGCACAGATACGCAGTATTTT

v_call: TRBV9
j_call: TRBJ2-7
d_call: NA
clone_size: NA
cdr3_aa: CASSVGLGQTYEQYF
cdr3_nt: TGTGCCAGCAGCGTAGGACTCGGACAGACCTACGAGCAGTACTTC

v_call: TRBV6-5
j_call: TRBJ1-4
d_call: NA
clone_size: NA
cdr3_aa: CASSYQGGVWEKLFF
cdr3_nt: TGTGCCAGCAGTTACCAGGGAGGTGTTTGGGAAAAACTGTTTTTT

v_call: TRBV2
j_call: TRBJ2-2
d_call: TRBD2
clone_size: NA
cdr3_aa: CATGGNTGELFF
cdr3_nt: TGTGCCACGGGGGGTAACACCGGGGAGCTGTTTTTT

v_call: TRBV5-1
j_call: TRBJ2-1
d_call: NA
clone_size: NA
cdr3_aa: CASSFEGRLHNEQFF
cdr3_nt: TGCGCCAGCAGCTTTGAAGGGAGGCTCCACAATGAGCAGTTCTTC

v_call: TRBV7-2
j_call: TRBJ2-2
d_call: TRBD2
clone_size: NA
cdr3_aa: CASSLARAGVNTGELFF
cdr3_nt: TGTGCCAGCAGCTTAGCGCGGGCGGGGGTGAACACCGGGGAGCTGTTTTTT

v_call: TRBV27
j_call: TRBJ2-4
d_call: TRBD2
clone_size: NA
cdr3_aa: CASREIGAGGGNIQYF
cdr3_nt: TGTGCCAGCAGGGAGATCGGGGCGGGAGGGGGAAACATTCAGTACTTC

v_call: TRBV18
j_call: TRBJ1-1
d_call: NA
clone_size: few
cdr3_aa: CASSPPTGTEAFF
cdr3_nt: TGTGCCAGCTCACCCCCGACGGGCACTGAAGCTTTCTTT

v_call: TRBV7-2
j_call: TRBJ2-5
d_call: NA
clone_size: NA
cdr3_aa: CASSFKETQYF
cdr3_nt: TGTGCCAGCAGCTTCAAAGAGACCCAGTACTTC

v_call: TRBV27
j_call: TRBJ2-1
d_call: TRBD1
clone_size: NA
cdr3_aa: CASSLTGTGSEQFF
cdr3_nt: TGTGCCAGCAGTCTCACCGGGACAGGGAGCGAGCAGTTCTTC

v_call: TRBV7-8
j_call: TRBJ2-3
d_call: TRBD2
clone_size: NA
cdr3_aa: CASSPPASRGDTDTQYF
cdr3_nt: TGTGCCAGCAGCCCCCCAGCGAGTCGGGGGGACACAGATACGCAGTATTTT

v_call: TRBV15
j_call: TRBJ1-1
d_call: TRBD1
clone_size: NA
cdr3_aa: CATSSPTGGTEAFF
cdr3_nt: TGTGCCACCAGCAGCCCGACAGGGGGGACTGAAGCTTTCTTT

v_call: TRBV6-1
j_call: TRBJ1-2
d_call: TRBD1
clone_size: once
cdr3_aa: CASSEHRGRDGYTF
cdr3_nt: TGTGCCAGCAGTGAGCACAGGGGGCGGGATGGCTACACCTTC

v_call: TRBV18
j_call: TRBJ2-2
d_call: TRBD1
clone_size: NA
cdr3_aa: CASSLRQGWAGELFF
cdr3_nt: TGTGCCAGCTCACTTCGACAGGGATGGGCCGGGGAGCTGTTTTTT

v_call: TRBV5-4
j_call: TRBJ1-4
d_call: TRBD1
clone_size: NA
cdr3_aa: CASSLGQGGLATNEKLFF
cdr3_nt: TGTGCCAGCAGCTTGGGACAGGGGGGCTTGGCAACTAATGAAAAACTGTTTTTT

v_call: TRBV27
j_call: TRBJ2-2
d_call: TRBD2
clone_size: NA
cdr3_aa: CASSLNLAGGFGELFF
cdr3_nt: TGTGCCAGCAGTCTGAATTTAGCGGGGGGTTTCGGGGAGCTGTTTTTT

v_call: TRBV6-6
j_call: TRBJ1-6
d_call: TRBD1
clone_size: NA
cdr3_aa: CASSRQGENSPLHF
cdr3_nt: TGTGCCAGCAGTCGACAGGGAGAAAATTCACCCCTCCACTTT

v_call: TRBV19
j_call: TRBJ2-4
d_call: TRBD2
clone_size: NA
cdr3_aa: CASSRMGGAKNIQYF
cdr3_nt: TGTGCCAGTAGTCGGATGGGGGGGGCCAAAAACATTCAGTACTTC

v_call: TRBV6-5
j_call: TRBJ2-7
d_call: TRBD2
clone_size: NA
cdr3_aa: CASSLAGQSSYEQYF
cdr3_nt: TGTGCCAGCAGTTTAGCGGGGCAGAGCTCCTACGAGCAGTACTTC

v_call: TRBV2
j_call: TRBJ2-1
d_call: TRBD2
clone_size: NA
cdr3_aa: CASRKRGEQFF
cdr3_nt: TGTGCCAGCCGGAAGCGGGGTGAGCAGTTCTTC

v_call: TRBV5-4
j_call: TRBJ1-4
d_call: NA
clone_size: NA
cdr3_aa: CASSTGVGGEKLFF
cdr3_nt: TGTGCCAGCAGCACGGGGGTAGGAGGCGAAAAACTGTTTTTT

v_call: TRBV2
j_call: TRBJ1-5
d_call: NA
clone_size: NA
cdr3_aa: CASSEGTVVEPQHF
cdr3_nt: TGTGCCAGCAGTGAAGGGACAGTAGTGGAGCCCCAGCATTTT

v_call: TRBV9
j_call: TRBJ2-5
d_call: NA
clone_size: NA
cdr3_aa: CASSVAGAGSRETQYF
cdr3_nt: TGTGCCAGCAGCGTAGCTGGGGCGGGGTCGCGAGAGACCCAGTACTTC

v_call: TRBV14
j_call: TRBJ2-5
d_call: TRBD1
clone_size: NA
cdr3_aa: CASSLLGGTGTQYF
cdr3_nt: TGTGCCAGCAGCTTGCTAGGGGGCACGGGGACCCAGTACTTC

v_call: TRBV5-1
j_call: TRBJ1-3
d_call: TRBD1
clone_size: once
cdr3_aa: CASSPGQFYSGNTIYF
cdr3_nt: TGCGCCAGCAGCCCGGGACAGTTCTACTCTGGAAACACCATATATTTT

v_call: TRBV10-3
j_call: TRBJ1-5
d_call: NA
clone_size: NA
cdr3_aa: CAIFQGIINVGNQPQHF
cdr3_nt: TGTGCCATTTTCCAGGGTATCATAAATGTAGGCAATCAGCCCCAGCATTTT

v_call: TRBV28
j_call: TRBJ1-3
d_call: NA
clone_size: NA
cdr3_aa: CASSLTGPSKGNTIYF
cdr3_nt: TGTGCCAGCAGTTTAACAGGGCCCTCTAAAGGAAACACCATATATTTT

v_call: TRBV10-2
j_call: TRBJ1-1
d_call: NA
clone_size: NA
cdr3_aa: CASNLGQYTEAFF
cdr3_nt: TGCGCCAGCAACCTTGGACAGTACACTGAAGCTTTCTTT

v_call: TRBV7-8
j_call: TRBJ1-2
d_call: NA
clone_size: NA
cdr3_aa: CASSFGDTNYGYTF
cdr3_nt: TGTGCCAGCAGCTTCGGGGACACTAACTATGGCTACACCTTC

v_call: TRBV18
j_call: TRBJ2-1
d_call: NA
clone_size: NA
cdr3_aa: CASSPTTGYNEQFF
cdr3_nt: TGTGCCAGCTCACCAACGACAGGCTACAATGAGCAGTTCTTC

v_call: TRBV7-6
j_call: TRBJ1-3
d_call: TRBD1
clone_size: NA
cdr3_aa: CASSLAYQGVSGNTIYF
cdr3_nt: TGTGCCAGCAGCTTAGCGTACCAGGGGGTATCTGGAAACACCATATATTTT

v_call: TRBV19
j_call: TRBJ2-3
d_call: TRBD1
clone_size: NA
cdr3_aa: CASSIGAGGQGADTQYF
cdr3_nt: TGTGCCAGTAGTATAGGGGCAGGCGGGCAGGGGGCAGATACGCAGTATTTT